One TCR beta chain is described in this entry. Its specificity is unknown. V was cut by 7 bases and J by 2 bases, with 11 bases left in between. The CDR3 consists of 13 residues. Germline CDR1 is SQVTM and CDR2 is ANQGSEA. The data are from a study of OX40 agonist ivuxolimab in advanced cancers. Points from the study as a whole: Dosing at 0.1 to 3.0 mg/kg was accompanied by clonal expansion of CD4+ and CD8+ blood T cells by week 6.

Sequenced by immunoSEQ multiplex PCR; TCRdb stores in-frame clones only, minus some. Here the sample spans tens of thousands of clones, over 80% being singletons. The chain recombines TRBV29-1 with TRBJ1-4; D remains ambiguous. The origin of this receptor is an adult with an advanced solid tumor such as melanoma, head and neck, liver or kidney cancer. The sequencing here drew on CD4+ or CD8+ T cells sorted from blood, taken in a trial of the OX40 agonist ivuxolimab. CDR3 nucleotides: TGCAGCGCCCAAGGGCGGACTAATGAAAAACTGTTTTTT. Translating gives CSAQGRTNEKLFF.